One and the same sample provided the 8 T cell receptor beta chains below, sequenced in a study of blood T cell repertoires in COVID-19. Clones were read by immunoSEQ multiplex PCR, and TCRdb kept only the in-frame ones, dropping some. The sample yields around 67,000 clones, around nine tenths seen once. Material: peripheral blood. The source of these receptors is a woman older than 75 with active or convalescent COVID-19.

The chain uses TRBV3-1 (or the pseudogene TRBV3-2) and TRBJ2-7, with D uncertain. Deletions cut 1 base from V and 2 bases from J, with 9 bases between. This CDR3 region has 14 residues. Germline CDR1 and CDR2: LGHDT and YNNKEL (reference sequence). DNA for the CDR3: TGTGCCAGCAGCCAAGTGCGGAGTACCTACGAGCAGTACTTC. This encodes CASSQVRSTYEQYF.

About this clone itself: One junction end does not reproduce the germline sequence, and a read error may be involved. The chain combines TRBV24-1 with TRBJ2-1, with TRBD2 identical over 7 bases. CDR3 length: 15 amino acids. Germline CDR1 and CDR2: KGHDR and SFDVKD. The CDR3 DNA reads TGTGCCACCAGTCGGGGGGAAGGGTCCTCCAATGAGCAGTTCTTC. It encodes CATSRGEGSSNEQFF.

The CDR3 reads CASRRTANYGYTF. CDR3 bases: TGTGCCAGCAGAAGGACAGCTAACTATGGCTACACCTTC. J is TRBJ1-2 and V is TRBV6-5; weak D call: TRBD1 (6 bases). This CDR3 region has 13 residues. The germline V gene has CDR1 MNHEY and CDR2 SVGAGI. Trimming shortened V by 6 bases and J by 0 bases, and 8 bases separated the two germline ends.

This clone was seen a few times. The rearrangement links TRBV18 to TRBJ1-3, with 8 bases fitting TRBD1. V shed 6 bases and J 4 bases; nucleotides not matched to a gene: 8. The CDR3 totals 15 residues. CDR1 is KGHSH, CDR2 LQKENI, per germline. The CDR3 region has the DNA TGTGCCAGCTCCCTCGCAGGGGGCACAGGAAACACCATATATTTT. It specifies CASSLAGGTGNTIYF.

The chain links TRBV9 to TRBJ2-1; no clear D. Trimming stripped 0 bases from V and 9 bases from J, with 10 bases between. CDR1 is SGDLS, CDR2 YYNGEE, per germline. The CDR3 is 13 amino acids. The CDR3 reads CASSVGGEAEQFF. CDR3 nucleotide sequence: TGTGCCAGCAGCGTAGGAGGAGAGGCTGAGCAGTTCTTC.

The J gene is TRBJ1-2, the V gene TRBV6-6; 7 bases line up with TRBD1. The CDR3 is 13 amino acids. J was trimmed by 0 bases and V by 11 bases; bases with no gene match: 6. Germline values: CDR1 MNHNY, CDR2 SVGAGI (reference sequence). CDR3 sequence (DNA): TGTGCCGCGCATCAGGGGGCTAACTATGGCTACACCTTC. Its protein is CAAHQGANYGYTF.

The chain employs TRBV6-5 and TRBJ2-7, with 9 bases aligning to TRBD2. The CDR3 is 14 amino acids. V lost 6 bases, J lost 2 bases, and 5 bases stayed unmatched. Per the germline V gene, CDR1 is MNHEY and CDR2 is SVGAGI. CDR3 nucleotides: TGTGCCAGCAGATCACTAGCGGGTCCCTACGAGCAGTACTTC. Translating gives CASRSLAGPYEQYF.

J is TRBJ2-7 and V is TRBV6-2 or TRBV6-3; D may be TRBD2 (6 bases). The CDR3 extends over 15 amino acids. V shed 6 bases and J shed 0 bases, with 15 bases lying between them. Germline CDR1 reads MNHEY; CDR2 reads SVGEGT. The CDR3 DNA is TGTGCCAGCAGCCCTGGACCGCGGGGCTCCTACGAGCAGTACTTC. Its translation is CASSPGPRGSYEQYF.